This T cell receptor (beta chain) was sequenced in a study of cytomegalovirus exposure and HLA in healthy donors. The repertoire was sequenced with immunoSEQ multiplex PCR; TCRdb's copy has only in-frame clones and lacks some. Of 100,000 to 150,000 clones listed, around 95% are singletons. The TCR sequence derives from a man aged 18 to 30 in good health and CMV-seronegative. Sequencing was performed on PBMCs.

CDR3 nucleotide sequence: TGTGCCATGTCCCGCGGGAGCGGCACAGATACGCAGTATTTT. Protein sequence: CAMSRGSGTDTQYF. This chain joins TRBV10-3 and TRBJ2-3; 7 nucleotides agree with TRBD2. The CDR3 contains 14 residues. Germline-derived CDR1 and CDR2 are ENHRY and SYGVKD. V trimming: 9 bases; J trimming: 1 base; junction bases outside the gene matches: 7.